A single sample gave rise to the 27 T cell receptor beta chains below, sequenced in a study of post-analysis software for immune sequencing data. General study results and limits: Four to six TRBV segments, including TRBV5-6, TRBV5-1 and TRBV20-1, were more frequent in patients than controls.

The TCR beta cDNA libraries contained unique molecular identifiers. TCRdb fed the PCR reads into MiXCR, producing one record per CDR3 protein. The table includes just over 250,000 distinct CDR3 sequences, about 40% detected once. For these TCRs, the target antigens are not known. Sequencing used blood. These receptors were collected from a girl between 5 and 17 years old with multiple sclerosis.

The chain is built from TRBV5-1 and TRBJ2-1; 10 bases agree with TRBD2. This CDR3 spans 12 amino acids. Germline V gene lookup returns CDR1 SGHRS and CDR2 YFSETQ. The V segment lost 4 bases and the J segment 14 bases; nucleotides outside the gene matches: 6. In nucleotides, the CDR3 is TGCGCCAGCAGCGGTAGCGGGGGGTACGAGTTCTTC. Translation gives CASSGSGGYEFF.

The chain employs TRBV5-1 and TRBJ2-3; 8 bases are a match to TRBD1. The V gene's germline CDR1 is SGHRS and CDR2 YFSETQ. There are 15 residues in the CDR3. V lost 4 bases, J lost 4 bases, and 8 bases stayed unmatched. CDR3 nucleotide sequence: TGCGCCAGCAGCGTAAAGGACAGGGACCCAGATACGCAGTATTTT. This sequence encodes CASSVKDRDPDTQYF. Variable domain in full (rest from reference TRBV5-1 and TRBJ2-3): KAGVTQTPRYLIKTRGQQVTLSCSPISGHRSVSWYQQTPGQGLQFLFEYFSETQRNKGNFPGRFSGRQFSNSRSEMNVSTLELGDSALYLCASSVKDRDPDTQYFGPGTRLTVL.

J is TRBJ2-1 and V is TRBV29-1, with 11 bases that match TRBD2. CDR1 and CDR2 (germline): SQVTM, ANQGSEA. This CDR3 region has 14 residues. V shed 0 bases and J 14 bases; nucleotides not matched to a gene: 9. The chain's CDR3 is CSVEERSSGRAEFF. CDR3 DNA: TGCAGCGTTGAAGAGAGGAGTAGCGGGAGGGCCGAGTTCTTC.

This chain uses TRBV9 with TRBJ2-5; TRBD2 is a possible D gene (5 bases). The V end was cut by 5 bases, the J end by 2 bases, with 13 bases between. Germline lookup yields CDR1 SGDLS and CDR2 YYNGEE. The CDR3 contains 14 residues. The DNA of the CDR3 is TGTGCCAGCAGAGGACCCGGGGTTCAAGAGACCCAGTACTTC. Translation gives CASRGPGVQETQYF.

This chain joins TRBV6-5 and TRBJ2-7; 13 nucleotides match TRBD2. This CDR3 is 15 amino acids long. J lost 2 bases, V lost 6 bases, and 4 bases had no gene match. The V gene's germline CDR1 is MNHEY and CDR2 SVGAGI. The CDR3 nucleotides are TGTGCCAGCAGCCGAACTAGCGGGGGGGCCTACGAGCAGTACTTC. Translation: CASSRTSGGAYEQYF.

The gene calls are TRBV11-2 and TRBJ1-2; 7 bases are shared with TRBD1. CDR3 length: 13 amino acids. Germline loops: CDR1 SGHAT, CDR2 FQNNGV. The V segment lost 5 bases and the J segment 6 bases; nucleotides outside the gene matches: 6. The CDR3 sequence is CASSPDRLNGYTF. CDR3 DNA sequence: TGTGCCAGCAGCCCGGACAGGTTGAATGGCTACACCTTC.

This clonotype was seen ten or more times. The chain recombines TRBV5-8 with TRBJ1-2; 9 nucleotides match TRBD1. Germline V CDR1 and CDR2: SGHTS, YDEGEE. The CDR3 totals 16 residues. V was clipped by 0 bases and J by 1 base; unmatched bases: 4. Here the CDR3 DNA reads TGTGCCAGCAGCTTGGGGGGGACAGGGCATAACTATGGCTACACCTTC. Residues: CASSLGGTGHNYGYTF.

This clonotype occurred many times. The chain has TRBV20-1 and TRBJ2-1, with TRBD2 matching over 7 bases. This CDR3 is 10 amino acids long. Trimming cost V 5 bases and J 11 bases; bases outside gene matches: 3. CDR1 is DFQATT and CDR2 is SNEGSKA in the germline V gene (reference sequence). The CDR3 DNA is TGCAGTGCTGGACTAGTTCAGCAGTTCTTC. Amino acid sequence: CSAGLVQQFF.

The CDR3 reads CASSFRGHGNTIYF. CDR3 DNA sequence: TGTGCCAGCAGCTTCAGGGGGCACGGAAACACCATATATTTT. The chain uses TRBV11-2 and TRBJ1-3, with TRBD1 matching 8 bases. With V trimmed by 3 bases and J by 4 bases, 2 bases remained unmatched. Germline V gene data show CDR1 as SGHAT and CDR2 as FQNNGV. The CDR3 is made up of 14 amino acids.

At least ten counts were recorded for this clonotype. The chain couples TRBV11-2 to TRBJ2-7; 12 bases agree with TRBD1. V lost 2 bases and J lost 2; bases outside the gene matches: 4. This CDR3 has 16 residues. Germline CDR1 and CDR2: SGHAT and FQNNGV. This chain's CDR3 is CASSLRDRGLPYEQYF. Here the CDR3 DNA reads TGTGCCAGCAGCTTACGGGACAGGGGGCTTCCCTACGAGCAGTACTTC. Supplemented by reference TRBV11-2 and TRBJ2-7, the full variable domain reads EAGVAQSPRYKIIEKRQSVAFWCNPISGHATLYWYQQILGQGPKLLIQFQNNGVVDDSQLPKDRFSAERLKGVDSTLKIQPAKLEDSAVYLCASSLRDRGLPYEQYFGPGTRLTVT.

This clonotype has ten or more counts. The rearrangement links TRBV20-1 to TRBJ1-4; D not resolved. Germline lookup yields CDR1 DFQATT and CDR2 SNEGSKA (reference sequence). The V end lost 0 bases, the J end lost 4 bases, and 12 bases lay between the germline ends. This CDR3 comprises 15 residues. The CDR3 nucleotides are TGCAGTGCTAGAGAGGGAGTATCCGGTAATGAAAAACTGTTTTTT. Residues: CSAREGVSGNEKLFF.

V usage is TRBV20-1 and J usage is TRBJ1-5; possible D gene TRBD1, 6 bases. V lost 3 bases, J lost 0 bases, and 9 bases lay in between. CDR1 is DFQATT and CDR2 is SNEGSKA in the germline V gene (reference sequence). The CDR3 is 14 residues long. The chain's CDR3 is CSASRGLSNQPQHF. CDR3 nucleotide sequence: TGCAGTGCTAGCAGGGGCCTTAGCAATCAGCCCCAGCATTTT.

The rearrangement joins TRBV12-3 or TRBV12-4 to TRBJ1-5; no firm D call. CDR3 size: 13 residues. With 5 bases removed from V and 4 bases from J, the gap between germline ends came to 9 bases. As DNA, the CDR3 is TGTGCCAGCAGTAGGGCATTGAATCAGCCCCAGCATTTT. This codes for CASSRALNQPQHF.

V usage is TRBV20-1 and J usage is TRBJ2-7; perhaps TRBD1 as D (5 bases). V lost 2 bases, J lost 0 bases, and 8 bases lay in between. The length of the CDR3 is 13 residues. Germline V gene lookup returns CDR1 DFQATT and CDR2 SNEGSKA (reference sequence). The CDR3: CSARSDSSYEQYF. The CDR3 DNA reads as TGCAGTGCTAGAAGTGACAGCTCCTACGAGCAGTACTTC.

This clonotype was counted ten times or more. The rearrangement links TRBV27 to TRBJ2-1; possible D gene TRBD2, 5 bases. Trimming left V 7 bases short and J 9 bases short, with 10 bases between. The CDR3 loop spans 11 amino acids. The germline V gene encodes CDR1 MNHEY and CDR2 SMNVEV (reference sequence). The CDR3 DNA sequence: TGTGCCAGCACACAAGGAGGTGAGCAGTTCTTC. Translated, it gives CASTQGGEQFF.

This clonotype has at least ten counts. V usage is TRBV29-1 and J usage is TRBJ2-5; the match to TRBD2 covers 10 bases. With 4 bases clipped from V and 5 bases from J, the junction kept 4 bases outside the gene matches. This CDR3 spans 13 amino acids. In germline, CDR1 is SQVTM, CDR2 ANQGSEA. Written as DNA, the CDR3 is TGCAGCGTTGTCTCAGCGGGGGGGGAGACCCAGTACTTC. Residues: CSVVSAGGETQYF.

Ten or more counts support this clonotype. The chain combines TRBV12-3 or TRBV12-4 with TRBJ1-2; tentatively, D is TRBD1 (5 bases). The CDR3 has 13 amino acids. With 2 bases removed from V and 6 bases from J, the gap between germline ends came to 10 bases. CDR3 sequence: CASSLRGGNGYTF. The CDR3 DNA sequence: TGTGCCAGCAGTTTAAGGGGAGGCAATGGCTACACCTTC.

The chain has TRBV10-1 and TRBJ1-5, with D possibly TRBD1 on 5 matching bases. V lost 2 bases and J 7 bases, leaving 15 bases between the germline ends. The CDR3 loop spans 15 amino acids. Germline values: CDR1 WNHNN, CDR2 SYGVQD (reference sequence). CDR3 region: CASSERTGIGQPQHF. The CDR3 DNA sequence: TGCGCCAGCAGTGAGAGAACAGGTATCGGGCAGCCCCAGCATTTT.

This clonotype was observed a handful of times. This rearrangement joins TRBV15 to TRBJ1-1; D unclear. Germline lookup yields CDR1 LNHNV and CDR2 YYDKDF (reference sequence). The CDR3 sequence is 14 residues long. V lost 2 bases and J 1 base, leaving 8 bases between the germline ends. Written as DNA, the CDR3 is TGTGCCACCAGCAGACCTTCAGGGAACACTGAAGCTTTCTTT. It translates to CATSRPSGNTEAFF.

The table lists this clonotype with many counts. The CDR3: CATSDLQNESQYF. For the CDR3, the DNA is TGTGCCACCAGTGATTTGCAGAACGAATCCCAGTACTTC. The chain has TRBV24-1 and TRBJ2-5; no reliable D call. V shed 0 bases and J shed 9 bases, with 10 bases lying between them. CDR1 and CDR2 from the germline V gene are KGHDR and SFDVKD. The CDR3 totals 13 residues.

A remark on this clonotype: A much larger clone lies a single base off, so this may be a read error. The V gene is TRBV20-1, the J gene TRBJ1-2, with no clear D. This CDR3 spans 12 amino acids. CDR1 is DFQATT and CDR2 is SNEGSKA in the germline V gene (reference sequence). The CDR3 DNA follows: TGCAGGGCTAGAGTACAGACCTATGGCTACACCTTC. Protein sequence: CRARVQTYGYTF.

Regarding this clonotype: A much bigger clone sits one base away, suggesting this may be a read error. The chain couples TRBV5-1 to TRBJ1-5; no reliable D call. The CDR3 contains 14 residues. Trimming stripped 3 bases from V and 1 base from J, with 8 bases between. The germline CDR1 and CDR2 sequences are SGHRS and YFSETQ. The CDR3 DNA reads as TGCGCCAGCAGCTGCGGCGAGAGCAATCAGCCCCAGCATTTT. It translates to CASSCGESNQPQHF.

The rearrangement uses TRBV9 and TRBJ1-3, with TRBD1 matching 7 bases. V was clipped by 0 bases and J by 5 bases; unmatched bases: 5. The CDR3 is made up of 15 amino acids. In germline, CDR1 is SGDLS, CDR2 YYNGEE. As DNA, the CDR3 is TGTGCCAGCAGCGTAGATGGGACAGCCCGAAACACCATATATTTT. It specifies CASSVDGTARNTIYF.

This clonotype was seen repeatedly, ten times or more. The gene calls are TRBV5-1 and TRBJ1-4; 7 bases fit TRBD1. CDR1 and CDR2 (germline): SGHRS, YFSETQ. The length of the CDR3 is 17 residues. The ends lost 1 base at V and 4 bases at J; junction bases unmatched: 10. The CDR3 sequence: CASSLWATGQINEKLFF. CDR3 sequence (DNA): TGCGCCAGCAGCTTGTGGGCCACGGGACAGATTAATGAAAAACTGTTTTTT.

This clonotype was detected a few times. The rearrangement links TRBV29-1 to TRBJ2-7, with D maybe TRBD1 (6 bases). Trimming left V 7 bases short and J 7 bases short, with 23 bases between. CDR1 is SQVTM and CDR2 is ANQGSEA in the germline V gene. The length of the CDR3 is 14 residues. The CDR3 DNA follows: TGCAGCGCCTCGTCCGGGACACCGCAGGGGGAGCAGTACTTC. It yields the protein CSASSGTPQGEQYF.

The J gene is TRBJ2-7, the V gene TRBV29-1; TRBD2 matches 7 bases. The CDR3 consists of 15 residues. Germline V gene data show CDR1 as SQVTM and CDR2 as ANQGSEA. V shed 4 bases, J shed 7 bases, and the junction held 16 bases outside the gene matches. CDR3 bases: TGCAGCGTTGCCCTTAGACTAGCAGCCCTTGGGGAGCAGTACTTC. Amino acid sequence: CSVALRLAALGEQYF.

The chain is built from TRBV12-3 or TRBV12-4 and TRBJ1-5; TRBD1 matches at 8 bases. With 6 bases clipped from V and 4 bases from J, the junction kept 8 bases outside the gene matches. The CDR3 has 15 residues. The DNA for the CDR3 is TGTGCCAGCAGGCCGGGACAGGATGTAAATCAGCCCCAGCATTTT. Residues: CASRPGQDVNQPQHF.